These T cell receptor beta chains were read from a single sample in a study of blood T cell repertoires in COVID-19. Using immunoSEQ multiplex PCR, the repertoire was profiled, and TCRdb retains in-frame clones only, with some absent. The sample holds about 70,000 clones, about four fifths seen once. The material sequenced was peripheral blood. These receptors were obtained from a woman aged 60 to 75 with acute or convalescent COVID-19. The CDR3 runs from the conserved cysteine through the conserved F or W. A D gene is named only where the DNA matches it firmly. Rows may omit the clone size; those that give it use once, few, many or a size class.

j_call clone_size v_call d_call cdr3_nt cdr3_aa
TRBJ2-3 NA TRBV5-1 TRBD1 TGCGCCAGCAGCTTGGAGGGGGCAGTGGATACGCAGTATTTT CASSLEGAVDTQYF
TRBJ2-7 NA TRBV19 NA TGTGCCAGTAGTATCGGGAGCTTGACCGAGCAGTACTTC CASSIGSLTEQYF
TRBJ1-5 NA TRBV19 TRBD1 TGTGCCAGTAGTGTCTCCGGGACAGGGGGTCAGCCCCAGCATTTT CASSVSGTGGQPQHF
TRBJ1-5 NA TRBV30 NA TGTGCCTGGAGTGTACAGGGTGGCCAGCCCCAGCATTTT CAWSVQGGQPQHF
TRBJ2-7 NA TRBV5-1 TRBD1 TGCGCCAGCAGCACTGGGGGACAGGGGATCTACGAGCAGTACTTC CASSTGGQGIYEQYF
TRBJ1-5 NA TRBV27 NA TGTGCCAGCTCAGGGGGCAATCAGCCCCAGCATTTT CASSGGNQPQHF
TRBJ1-2 NA TRBV5-5 NA TGTGCCAGCAGCTTGGCCGATCTAAGCGGCTCGGGGACCTTC CASSLADLSGSGTF
TRBJ1-5 few TRBV12-3/TRBV12-4 NA TGTGCCAGCAGTTTAGCGCGGGAGCCCCAGCATTTT CASSLAREPQHF
TRBJ2-1 NA TRBV28 TRBD2 TGTGCCACCCTTGGGGTAGCGGGGGGGAGCTCCTACAATGAGCAGTTCTTC CATLGVAGGSSYNEQFF
TRBJ2-1 NA TRBV24-1 TRBD1 TGTGCCACCGCTCCCGGGACAGGGAGGGATGGTGAGCAGTTCTTC CATAPGTGRDGEQFF
TRBJ2-1 NA TRBV5-1 TRBD1 TGCGCCAGCAGCTTGGGGGACAGGGTATGGAATGAGCAGTTCTTC CASSLGDRVWNEQFF
TRBJ1-3 NA TRBV3-1/TRBV3-2 NA TGTGCCAGCAGCCATCTCGACAGGGGAAACACCATATATTTT CASSHLDRGNTIYF
TRBJ2-5 NA TRBV7-9 NA TGTGCCAGCAGCTCCTTCGACAGGTGGGAGACCCAGTACTTC CASSSFDRWETQYF
TRBJ2-1 NA TRBV19 NA TGTGCCAGTAGTCTGGGCCAGGGGTTCGATGAGCAGTTCTTC CASSLGQGFDEQFF
TRBJ2-5 NA TRBV6-6 NA TGTGCCAGCAGTTACCCGGGGAAGGAGTACTTC CASSYPGKEYF
TRBJ2-3 few TRBV24-1 NA TGTGCCACCAGTGATATAACAGATACGCAGTATTTT CATSDITDTQYF
TRBJ2-7 NA TRBV6-5 NA TGTGCCAGCAGCGGCAGAAGGGAGTCCTACGAGCAGTACTTC CASSGRRESYEQYF
TRBJ1-5 NA TRBV21-1 NA TGTGCCAGTCTCGGACAGGACGGGCAACAGCCCCAGCATTTT CASLGQDGQQPQHF
TRBJ1-2 NA TRBV7-3 NA TGTGCCAGCAGCTCCTCCAGGGTATCTGGCTACACCTTC CASSSSRVSGYTF
TRBJ1-1 NA TRBV3-1/TRBV3-2 NA TGTGCCAGCAGCCACGTTGAAGGGGGCACTGAAGCTTTCTTT CASSHVEGGTEAFF
TRBJ2-2 NA TRBV5-5 NA TGTGCCAGCAGCTTAAGGAGGGCAGGGATGAACACCGGGGAGCTGTTTTTT CASSLRRAGMNTGELFF
TRBJ1-1 once TRBV12-5 TRBD1 TGTGCTAGTGGACGTGTCACAGGGGGCGGGCCGCAAGAAGCTTTCTTT CASGRVTGGGPQEAFF
TRBJ2-5 NA TRBV7-2 NA TGTGCCAGCAGCGCCACAAGTCGAGAGACCCAGTACTTC CASSATSRETQYF
TRBJ2-2 once TRBV19 NA TGTGCCAGTACCGAGAGGGGGATTTTCTTCACCGGGGAGCTGTTTTTT CASTERGIFFTGELFF
TRBJ2-7 NA TRBV19 TRBD1 TGTGCCAGTAGTATCGGGACAGGCTCCCCCTACGAGCAGTACTTC CASSIGTGSPYEQYF
TRBJ1-4 NA TRBV5-1 NA TGCGCCAGCAGCTTGACCAGTTCTAATGAAAAACTGTTTTTT CASSLTSSNEKLFF
TRBJ2-7 NA TRBV7-9 TRBD1 TGTGCCAGCAGCTTAGTGGGGACAGGGGTGGTCGAGCAGTACTTC CASSLVGTGVVEQYF
TRBJ2-7 NA TRBV23-1 TRBD1 TGCGCCAGCAGTCATCCCGGGACAGTCGCCTACGAGCAGTACTTC CASSHPGTVAYEQYF
TRBJ1-1 NA TRBV5-1 NA TGCGCCAGCAGCTTGGTCGGGGGAGTCACTGAAGCTTTCTTT CASSLVGGVTEAFF
TRBJ1-1 NA TRBV27 NA TGTGCCAGCAGTTTAGGCCGGAACACTGAAGCTTTCTTT CASSLGRNTEAFF
TRBJ2-5 NA TRBV5-1 NA TGCGCCAGCAGCTTGGGGCGGGTAGTCCAAGAGACCCAGTACTTC CASSLGRVVQETQYF
TRBJ1-2 medium-sized TRBV7-9 TRBD1 TGTGCCAGCAGCTTAACTTCCGGGACAGGAGCCCAAAACTATGGCTACACCTTC CASSLTSGTGAQNYGYTF
TRBJ2-5 NA TRBV20-1 TRBD1 TGCAGTGCTAGTTGGGAAGGCGGACAGGGGGGGGAGACCCAGTACTTC CSASWEGGQGGETQYF
TRBJ1-1 NA TRBV9 NA TGTGCCAGCAGCGCGCTAATGAACACTGAAGCTTTCTTT CASSALMNTEAFF
TRBJ2-7 few TRBV3-1/TRBV3-2 NA TGTGCCAGCAGCCAAATTCCTCAGCGCGAGCAGTACTTC CASSQIPQREQYF
TRBJ2-7 NA TRBV28 NA TGTGCCAGCACCCCTGGGCCTGCCTACGAGCAGTACTTC CASTPGPAYEQYF
TRBJ2-3 NA TRBV4-2 NA TGTGCCAGCAGCCAAGCAACAGATCCCCTAGATACGCAGTATTTT CASSQATDPLDTQYF
TRBJ1-3 NA TRBV18 NA TGTGCCAGCTCACCCAACAGGGTCGGTGGAAACACCATATATTTT CASSPNRVGGNTIYF
TRBJ1-2 NA TRBV7-3 NA TGTGCCAGCAGCTTACTACCGCAATCAGGTGGCTACACCTTC CASSLLPQSGGYTF
TRBJ1-2 NA TRBV6-1 NA TGTGCCAGCAGTGAAGACAGGGACATCGACTATGGCTACACCTTC CASSEDRDIDYGYTF
TRBJ1-6 few TRBV30 NA TGTGCCTGGAGATCTGAGGGCTTAAATTCACCCCTCCACTTT CAWRSEGLNSPLHF
TRBJ2-1 NA TRBV6-2/TRBV6-3 TRBD1 TGTGCCAGCAGTTCACAGGGGGTCGATCAGTTCTTC CASSSQGVDQFF
TRBJ2-5 once TRBV6-5 TRBD2 TGTGCCGGCGGGGCCGGGACTAGCGGCCGGGGGGCCCAGTACTTC CAGGAGTSGRGAQYF
TRBJ2-7 NA TRBV7-6 NA TGTGCCAGCAGCTTAGCTGGCCTCTCCTACGAGCAGTACTTC CASSLAGLSYEQYF
TRBJ1-2 once TRBV5-1 NA TGCGCCAGCAGTCAGGATGCTAACTATGGCTACACCTTC CASSQDANYGYTF
TRBJ1-2 NA TRBV7-9 NA TGTGCCAGCGTCGCGGGGCTTGGCTATGGCTACACCTTC CASVAGLGYGYTF
TRBJ1-1 once TRBV12-3/TRBV12-4 NA TGTGCCAGCAGTTTAAGAGACACTGAAGCTTTCTTT CASSLRDTEAFF
TRBJ1-4 few TRBV19 TRBD1 TGTGCCAGTCACCCGGACAGGGTTAGCGAAAAACTGTTTTTT CASHPDRVSEKLFF
TRBJ2-7 NA TRBV5-1 NA TGCGCCAGCAGCTTTGGTTCAGGGAACTCCTACGAGCAGTACTTC CASSFGSGNSYEQYF
TRBJ2-3 NA TRBV7-7 TRBD2 TGTGCTAGCAGCTCGACTAGCGGGCGCACAGATACGCAGTATTTT CASSSTSGRTDTQYF
TRBJ2-3 NA TRBV7-9 NA TGTGCCAGCAGCCTCTACAGGGACACAGATACGCAGTATTTT CASSLYRDTDTQYF
TRBJ1-1 NA TRBV7-2 TRBD1 TGTGCCAGCAGCTTAGGACAGGGATTTGAAGCTTTCTTT CASSLGQGFEAFF
TRBJ1-1 NA TRBV7-3 NA TGTGCCAGCAGCTTTGCAGGGGTCAAGAACACTGAAGCTTTCTTT CASSFAGVKNTEAFF
TRBJ1-5 NA TRBV6-5 NA TGTGCCAGCAGTCAGGTACCTCAATCGAATCAGCCCCAGCATTTT CASSQVPQSNQPQHF
TRBJ2-5 NA TRBV5-4 TRBD2 TGTGCCAGCAGCGAGGGAGGGAGAGAGACCCAGTACTTC CASSEGGRETQYF
TRBJ1-5 few TRBV28 NA TGTGCCAGCAGTTTTGGCGGTAATCAGCCCCAGCATTTT CASSFGGNQPQHF
TRBJ2-5 NA TRBV9 NA TGTGCCAGCAGCGGATGGACAGGAGGGAGTCTGGAGACCCAGTACTTC CASSGWTGGSLETQYF
TRBJ2-5 NA TRBV7-9 TRBD2 TGTGCCAGCAGCTTTCTAGCGGGGAGAGGAGTGGAGACCCAGTACTTC CASSFLAGRGVETQYF
TRBJ2-5 NA TRBV7-6 TRBD2 TGTGCCAGCAGCTTCGGCGGGATACTAGCGGGGGGGCCGGGTAGAGAGACCCAGTACTTC CASSFGGILAGGPGRETQYF
TRBJ2-1 NA TRBV5-1 TRBD2 TGCGCCAGCAGCACTCAACCGGGACTAGCTCTCAATGAGCAGTTCTTC CASSTQPGLALNEQFF